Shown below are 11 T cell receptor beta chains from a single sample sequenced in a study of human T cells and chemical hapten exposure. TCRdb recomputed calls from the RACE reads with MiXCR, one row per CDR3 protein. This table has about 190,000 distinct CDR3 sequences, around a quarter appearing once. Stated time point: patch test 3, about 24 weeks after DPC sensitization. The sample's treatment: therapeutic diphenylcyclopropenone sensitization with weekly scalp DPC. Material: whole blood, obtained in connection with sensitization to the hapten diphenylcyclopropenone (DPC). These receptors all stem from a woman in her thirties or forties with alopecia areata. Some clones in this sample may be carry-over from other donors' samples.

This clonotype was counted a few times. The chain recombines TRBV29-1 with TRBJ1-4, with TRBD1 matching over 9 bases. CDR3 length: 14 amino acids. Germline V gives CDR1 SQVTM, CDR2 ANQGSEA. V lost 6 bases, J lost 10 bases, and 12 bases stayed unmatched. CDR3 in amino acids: CSVSNRGPAGKLFF. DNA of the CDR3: TGCAGCGTGTCGAACAGGGGGCCGGCTGGAAAACTGTTTTTT.

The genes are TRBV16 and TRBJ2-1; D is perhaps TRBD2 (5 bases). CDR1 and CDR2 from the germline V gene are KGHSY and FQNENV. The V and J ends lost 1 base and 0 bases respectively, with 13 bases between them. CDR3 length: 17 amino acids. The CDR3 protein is CASSQLRTSGSYNEQFF. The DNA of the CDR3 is TGTGCCAGCAGCCAATTAAGGACTTCGGGCTCCTACAATGAGCAGTTCTTC.

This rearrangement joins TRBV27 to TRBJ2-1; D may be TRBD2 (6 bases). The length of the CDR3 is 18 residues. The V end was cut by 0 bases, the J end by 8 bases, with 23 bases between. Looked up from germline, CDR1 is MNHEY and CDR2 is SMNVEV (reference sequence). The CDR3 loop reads CASSLSVWSEPGGDEQFF. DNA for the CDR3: TGTGCCAGCAGTTTATCGGTTTGGTCTGAACCTGGAGGGGATGAGCAGTTCTTC.

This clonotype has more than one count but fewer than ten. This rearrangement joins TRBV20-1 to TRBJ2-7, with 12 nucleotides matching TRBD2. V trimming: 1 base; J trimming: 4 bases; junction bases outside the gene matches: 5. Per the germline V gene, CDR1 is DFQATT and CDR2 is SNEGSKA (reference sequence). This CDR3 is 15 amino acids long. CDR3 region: CSARGASGRGYEQYF. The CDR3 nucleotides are TGCAGTGCTAGAGGGGCTAGCGGGAGGGGGTACGAGCAGTACTTC.

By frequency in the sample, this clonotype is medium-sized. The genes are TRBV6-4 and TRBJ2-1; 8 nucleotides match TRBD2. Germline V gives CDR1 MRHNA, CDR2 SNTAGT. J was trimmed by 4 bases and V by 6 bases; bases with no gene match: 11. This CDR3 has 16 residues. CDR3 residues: CASSAAGGAGYNEQFF. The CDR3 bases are TGTGCCAGCAGCGCCGCGGGGGGAGCGGGATACAATGAGCAGTTCTTC.

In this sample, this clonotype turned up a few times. The CDR3 loop reads CATTIRDWGVPGTDTQYF. The CDR3 nucleotides read TGTGCCACGACAATTCGGGATTGGGGGGTCCCTGGGACAGATACGCAGTATTTT. The chain couples TRBV6-6 to TRBJ2-3; a possible D gene is TRBD2 (6 bases). Germline values: CDR1 MNHNY, CDR2 SVGAGI (reference sequence). The CDR3 contains 18 residues. V shed 10 bases and J shed 3 bases, with 29 bases lying between them.

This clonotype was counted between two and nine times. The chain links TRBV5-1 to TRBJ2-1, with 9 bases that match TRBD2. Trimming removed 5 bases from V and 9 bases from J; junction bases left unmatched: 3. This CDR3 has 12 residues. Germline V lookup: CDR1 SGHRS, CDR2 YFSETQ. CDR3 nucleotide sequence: TGCGCCAGCAGGCGGGAGGGCCCTGAGCAGTTCTTC. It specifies CASRREGPEQFF.

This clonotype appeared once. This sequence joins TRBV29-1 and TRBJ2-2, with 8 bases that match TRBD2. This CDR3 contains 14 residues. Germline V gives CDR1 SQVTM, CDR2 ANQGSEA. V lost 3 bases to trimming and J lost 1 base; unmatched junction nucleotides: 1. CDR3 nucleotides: TGCAGCGTTGACACTAGCGGGAACACCGGGGAGCTGTTTTTT. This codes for CSVDTSGNTGELFF.

The chain's CDR3 is CASSYSERSTDTQYF. CDR3 in DNA: TGTGCCAGCAGTTACTCGGAACGTAGCACAGATACGCAGTATTTT. The chain carries TRBV6-5 and TRBJ2-3; the D is unclear. This CDR3 is built from 15 residues. CDR1 MNHEY and CDR2 SVGAGI come from the germline V gene. V gave up 0 bases and J gave up 0 bases, with 7 bases separating them.

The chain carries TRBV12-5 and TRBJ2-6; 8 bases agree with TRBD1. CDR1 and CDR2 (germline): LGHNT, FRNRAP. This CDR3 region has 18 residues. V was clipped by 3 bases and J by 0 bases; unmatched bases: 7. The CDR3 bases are TGTGCTAGTGGTTTCCTCCGGGACAGGTTCTCTGGGGCCAACGTCCTGACTTTC. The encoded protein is CASGFLRDRFSGANVLTF.

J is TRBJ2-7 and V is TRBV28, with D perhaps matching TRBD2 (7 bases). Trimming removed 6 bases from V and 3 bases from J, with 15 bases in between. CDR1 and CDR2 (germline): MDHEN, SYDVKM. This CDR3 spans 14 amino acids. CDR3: CASSSGGRVYEQYF. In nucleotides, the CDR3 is TGTGCCAGCAGCTCGGGGGGCCGGGTCTACGAGCAGTACTTC.